This T cell receptor (beta chain) derives from a study of tumor-infiltrating lymphocytes in primary liver carcinoma. Ten or more counts support this clonotype. The CDR3 extends over 16 amino acids. Germline values: CDR1 SGHRS, CDR2 YFSETQ. V was pared by 2 bases and J by 5 bases, with 11 bases of the junction left unmatched. Synthesis of TCR beta cDNA was carried out from about 0.55 ug total RNA with a constant-region primer. Library construction for TCR beta comprised three nested multiplex PCR rounds performed with slightly modified ARM-PCR. A C-beta reverse primer was combined with TRBV1-TRBV30 forward primers in the first two PCR rounds, and each round had around 11 cycles. Each CDR3 protein is one row after TCRdb ran MiXCR on the multiplex PCR reads. The sample comprises fewer than 85,000 distinct CDR3 sequences, approximately 69% of which are singletons, and around 24% rests with the top ten.

For each extraction, RNA and DNA were obtained together from around 20-30 mg of unsorted bulk tissue. The sequenced sample was tumor-adjacent normal liver tissue. The chain combines TRBV5-1 with TRBJ2-7; 9 positions match TRBD1. This TCR derives from a man aged 40-55 years with primary liver carcinoma and hepatitis B virus infection. CDR3 DNA: TGCGCCAGCAGCTTACAACCCGGGACAGGGTTCAACGAGCAGTACTTC. Protein sequence: CASSLQPGTGFNEQYF.